This T cell receptor (beta chain) is drawn from a study of cytomegalovirus exposure and HLA in healthy donors (dated 2017 in TCRdb). Regarding the study in general: According to a later analysis, the 120 validation repertoires were produced on the same platform as the 700 or so repertoires of the first cohort. The study aimed to test whether signatures of past pathogen exposure could be identified by cataloging public T cell receptors. In addition to the first cohort of approximately 670 subjects, a separate validation cohort of over 90 different subjects was used. The study combined high-throughput TCR immunosequencing, statistical association of individual TCRs with disease status, and machine learning to predict cytomegalovirus infection status.

The sample holds one count of this clone. Which antigen it targets is not known. It has no much larger one-base neighbor in the sample; base qualities were not kept. Separate from the approximately 690-subject first cohort, the validation cohort of some 130 subjects was the group to which the donors belonged. There are 16 amino acids in the CDR3, from cysteine to phenylalanine inclusive. The retained sequence is limited to the CDR3, 48 bases, with the frame set at the first base. At the junction V is shortened by 0 bases and J by 5 bases; bases outside the gene matches: 3. Via the germline V gene (reference sequence), CDR1 is LNHNV and CDR2 YYDKDF. The method behind the library was the immunoSEQ multiplex PCR assay. Per the source publication's procedure: A statistical classification framework was built for diagnosing cytomegalovirus status from the catalog of TCR beta chain sequences. TCRdb mirrors the immuneACCESS table, restricted to in-frame sequences. Some clones are absent from its copies; in checked studies, under half trace to an unresolved V gene, and the reason for the others is unknown. That table furnishes V, J and clone size, whereas the DNA furnished D and trimming. For this sample the table gives roughly 300,000 clones, of which roughly 90% were detected only once. Of the sample, 0.92% is held by the ten largest clones.

What the work shows at the level of the full study, not this receptor alone: The classifier was reported to diagnose cytomegalovirus status with high specificity and sensitivity in both the original and validation cohorts. The authors suggested that the approach could potentially be extended to other disease states and immunological phenotypes. A later analysis lacked HLA typing for the validation cohort, so it scored co-occurrence in that cohort across all 120 repertoires. A later analysis found that TCRs clustered in the first cohort also tended to co-occur in the roughly 120 validation repertoires, with approximately 93% of cluster scores above 0. Most TCR sequences were observed very rarely across donors, whereas some public TCRs were present in many individuals. The study listed 150 to 200 TCR beta chains as associated with cytomegalovirus. In vitro tests confirmed that three of the cytomegalovirus-associated TCR beta chains recognize cytomegalovirus antigens.

Recombination connected TRBV15 to TRBJ2-7, with 14 junctional bases fitting TRBD2. Material: PBMCs. The sequence came from a young woman in good health and CMV-seronegative. The bases read TGTGCCACCAGCAGAGACAGGGGACTAGCGGGAGACGAGCAGTACTTC. Translated, it gives CATSRDRGLAGDEQYF.